This TCR beta chain derives from a study of human T cells and chemical hapten exposure. About the research overall: The sensitizer, 2% DPC, was used on approximately 2 cm by approximately 2 cm of upper inner arm skin.

This clonotype was seen only a few times. Its cognate antigen is unknown. The V gene's germline CDR1 is MDHEN and CDR2 SYDVKM. The trim removed 6 bases at V and 1 base at J, leaving 10 bases unmatched. This CDR3 spans 16 amino acids. Findings of the study overall: Expanded TCRs produced significantly more large CDR3 similarity clusters than controls did.

The library attached unique molecular identifiers to individual cDNA molecules. TCRdb redid the calling of the RACE reads with MiXCR, one entry per CDR3 protein. The repertoire consists of 90,000 to 140,000 distinct CDR3 sequences, with 34% occurring once and the leading ten covering around 2.7%. Noted time point: patch test 3, about 24 weeks after DPC sensitization. Treatment denoted: therapeutic diphenylcyclopropenone sensitization with weekly scalp DPC. From whole blood left unfractionated, total RNA was extracted. This sequence joins TRBV28 and TRBJ2-3, with 7 bases aligning to TRBD2. The receptor was derived from a man in his forties or fifties with alopecia areata. Some clones in this sample may be carry-over from other donors' samples. The sample in question was whole blood, obtained in connection with sensitization to the hapten diphenylcyclopropenone (DPC). The CDR3 DNA reads TGTGCCAGCAGCCGGAGCGGGGCTAGCCGCACAGATACGCAGTATTTT. As protein: CASSRSGASRTDTQYF.